The subject of this entry is one TCR beta chain. In germline, CDR1 is KGHSH, CDR2 LQKENI. The CDR3 is made up of 13 amino acids. Trimming stripped 8 bases from V and 7 bases from J, with 14 bases between. Assay used: immunoSEQ multiplex PCR; TCRdb lists only in-frame clones, some missing. This sample yields fewer than 150,000 clones, of which about 80% are seen a single time; about 4% belongs to the top ten. Clinical history as reported by participants underpinned cohort assignment. This sample is drawn from a study of blood T cell repertoires in COVID-19. At the level of the study: Whether acute or convalescent, the COVID-19 samples came from the United States, Italy and Spain. Nucleic acid was either cDNA or gDNA, and it came from T cells, B-cell-depleted T cells, or PBMCs.

The receptor's source is a middle-aged man in a cohort exposed to, infected with or recovered from COVID-19 (not recorded which). The rearrangement links TRBV18 to TRBJ2-2, with TRBD2 as a possible D gene (5 bases). The sample consisted of PBMCs or T cells enriched from blood (not recorded which). This CDR3 reads CASVPFGSGELFF. The CDR3 DNA reads as TGTGCCAGCGTACCGTTTGGGAGCGGGGAGCTGTTTTTT.